Listed below are T cell receptor beta chains from one sample, sequenced in a study of neoadjuvant nivolumab and ipilimumab in lung cancer. Produced via immunoSEQ multiplex PCR; TCRdb's table is partial and in-frame only. Seen here are over 25,000 clones, 75% to 90% observed once, and the top ten hold about 6.5%. Source: peripheral blood, taken before neoadjuvant nivolumab, alone or with ipilimumab. These receptors were obtained from an adult with non-small cell lung cancer. The CDR3 runs from the conserved cysteine through the conserved F or W. Each record gives: clone size, J gene, V gene, D gene, CDR3 protein, CDR3 DNA. D genes are given only for firm matches. A clone size is listed for some rows: how often the clone was seen (once, few, many), or a class if it is expanded.

NA,TRBJ2-1,TRBV7-9,TRBD2,CASSLASGVNNEQFF,TGTGCCAGCAGCTTAGCTAGCGGGGTAAACAATGAGCAGTTCTTC
NA,TRBJ2-1,TRBV7-8,NA,CASRKGAGDAYNEQFF,TGTGCCAGCAGGAAGGGGGCGGGGGACGCCTACAATGAGCAGTTCTTC
once,TRBJ1-1,TRBV5-1,NA,CASFLGREAFF,TGCGCCAGCTTCCTCGGGAGAGAAGCTTTCTTT
NA,TRBJ1-6,TRBV9,TRBD1,CASSGSRDRGASPLHF,TGTGCCAGCAGCGGTTCTAGGGACAGGGGAGCGTCACCCCTCCACTTT
few,TRBJ2-5,TRBV11-3,TRBD2,CASSPGTSGQETQYF,TGTGCCAGCAGCCCCGGGACTAGCGGACAAGAGACCCAGTACTTC
NA,TRBJ2-1,TRBV5-6,NA,CASSLARLSSYNEQFF,TGTGCCAGCAGCTTGGCCCGTCTGAGCTCCTACAATGAGCAGTTCTTC
NA,TRBJ2-1,TRBV29-1,NA,CSGRTFTYNEQFF,TGCAGCGGCCGGACTTTTACCTACAATGAGCAGTTCTTC
NA,TRBJ2-3,TRBV7-6,NA,CASSWRDTWEPGSTDTQYF,TGTGCCAGCAGCTGGCGGGACACTTGGGAGCCGGGGAGCACAGATACGCAGTATTTT
NA,TRBJ2-1,TRBV19,TRBD2,CATTGGGDYNEQFF,TGTGCCACCACGGGCGGGGGGGACTACAATGAGCAGTTCTTC
NA,TRBJ1-1,TRBV7-8,NA,CASSLVPGLRENTEAFF,TGTGCCAGCAGCTTAGTTCCAGGTCTAAGAGAGAACACTGAAGCTTTCTTT
NA,TRBJ1-5,TRBV10-2,NA,CASSDQGPQPQHF,TGCGCCAGCAGTGATCAGGGGCCCCAGCCCCAGCATTTT
NA,TRBJ2-5,TRBV7-2,NA,CASSLAGGRAGETQYF,TGTGCCAGCAGCTTAGCGGGGGGTCGCGCGGGCGAGACCCAGTACTTC
NA,TRBJ2-5,TRBV4-3,NA,CASSQGSHRAQETQYF,TGCGCCAGCAGCCAAGGGTCCCACAGGGCCCAAGAGACCCAGTACTTC
once,TRBJ1-1,TRBV7-3,NA,CASSLTGMNTEAFF,TGTGCCAGCAGCTTAACCGGGATGAACACTGAAGCTTTCTTT
NA,TRBJ2-3,TRBV15,TRBD1,CATSRARQGPDTQYF,TGTGCCACCAGCAGAGCTAGACAGGGGCCAGATACGCAGTATTTT
few,TRBJ2-6,TRBV5-5,NA,CASSPLWRGANVLTF,TGTGCCAGCAGCCCCTTATGGCGGGGGGCCAACGTCCTGACTTTC
NA,TRBJ1-6,TRBV6-5,TRBD1,CASSRRSGGDSPLHF,TGTGCCAGCAGCCGACGATCAGGGGGGGATTCACCCCTCCACTTT
NA,TRBJ1-2,TRBV28,TRBD1,CAIETGVNYGYTF,TGTGCCATCGAGACAGGGGTTAACTATGGCTACACCTTC
NA,TRBJ2-5,TRBV28,NA,CASRGGWRTFQETQYF,TGTGCCAGCAGGGGGGGCTGGCGGACCTTCCAAGAGACCCAGTACTTC
NA,TRBJ2-7,TRBV7-9,TRBD1,CASSRQGETYEQYF,TGTGCCAGCAGTCGACAGGGCGAGACTTACGAGCAGTACTTC
NA,TRBJ2-2,TRBV6-5,NA,CASRGTRPSGELFF,TGTGCCAGCAGGGGGACCAGACCTAGCGGGGAGCTGTTTTTT
NA,TRBJ1-5,TRBV18,TRBD1,CASSPADRVNQPQHF,TGTGCCAGCTCACCCGCGGACAGGGTAAATCAGCCCCAGCATTTT
NA,TRBJ1-5,TRBV11-3,NA,CASSFKGQTYNQPQHF,TGTGCCAGCAGCTTCAAGGGACAAACCTACAATCAGCCCCAGCATTTT
few,TRBJ2-7,TRBV29-1,TRBD1,CSVASLAGGGEQYF,TGCAGCGTTGCGTCCCTGGCAGGGGGCGGCGAGCAGTACTTC
NA,TRBJ2-7,TRBV16,NA,CASSLGLPPYEQYF,TGTGCCAGCAGCCTGGGTCTTCCTCCCTACGAGCAGTACTTC
NA,TRBJ1-2,TRBV6-6,NA,CASRRGSNYGYTF,TGTGCCAGTCGCCGGGGATCTAACTATGGCTACACCTTC
NA,TRBJ2-6,TRBV4-1,NA,CASSQDPGSPSGANVLTF,TGCGCCAGCAGCCAAGACCCGGGCAGCCCTTCTGGGGCCAACGTCCTGACTTTC
NA,TRBJ1-1,TRBV11-2,NA,CASIKVGGPTEAFF,TGTGCCAGCATAAAGGTCGGGGGGCCCACTGAAGCTTTCTTT
NA,TRBJ2-1,TRBV18,NA,CASSPPRVHNEQFF,TGTGCCAGCTCACCGCCAAGGGTCCACAATGAGCAGTTCTTC
NA,TRBJ2-7,TRBV5-1,TRBD1,CASRRGQGAGEQYF,TGCGCCAGCAGGAGGGGGCAGGGGGCTGGCGAGCAGTACTTC
NA,TRBJ2-6,TRBV28,TRBD1,CASSPSGTVASGANVLTF,TGTGCCAGCAGCCCCTCCGGGACAGTGGCCTCTGGGGCCAACGTCCTGACTTTC
NA,TRBJ1-1,TRBV28,NA,CASSFSIAGNTEAFF,TGTGCCAGCAGTTTTTCAATCGCAGGGAACACTGAAGCTTTCTTT
NA,TRBJ2-2,TRBV6-4,NA,CASSVIANTGELFF,TGTGCCAGCAGTGTAATTGCTAACACCGGGGAGCTGTTTTTT
once,TRBJ2-5,TRBV11-2,NA,CASSRRQVFATQYF,TGTGCCAGCAGCCGAAGACAGGTTTTTGCGACCCAGTACTTC
NA,TRBJ2-6,TRBV18,NA,CASSSSATASGANVLTF,TGTGCCAGCTCATCCAGTGCGACAGCCTCTGGGGCCAACGTCCTGACTTTC
NA,TRBJ2-5,TRBV7-9,TRBD2,CASSSPPSGGLRSQETQYF,TGTGCCAGCAGCTCTCCCCCCAGCGGGGGCCTCAGAAGTCAAGAGACCCAGTACTTC
NA,TRBJ2-3,TRBV9,TRBD2,CASSRTSGAGDTQYF,TGTGCCAGCAGCCGTACTAGCGGGGCTGGAGATACGCAGTATTTT
NA,TRBJ2-7,TRBV19,NA,CASSIDHRRATYEQYF,TGTGCCAGTAGTATTGATCACAGGAGGGCAACCTACGAGCAGTACTTC
few,TRBJ2-7,TRBV5-1,NA,CATSPGDTHPNEQYF,TGCGCCACCTCCCCGGGGGACACCCACCCGAACGAGCAGTACTTC
NA,TRBJ2-3,TRBV9,NA,CASSVATADTQYF,TGTGCCAGCAGCGTAGCGACGGCAGATACGCAGTATTTT
NA,TRBJ1-2,TRBV7-9,NA,CASTVWINYGYTF,TGTGCCAGCACTGTCTGGATAAACTATGGCTACACCTTC
NA,TRBJ2-3,TRBV2,NA,CASNGGVTDTQYF,TGTGCCAGCAACGGTGGGGTCACAGATACGCAGTATTTT
NA,TRBJ1-3,TRBV9,NA,CASSPQRGGSFGNTIYF,TGTGCCAGCAGCCCCCAAAGGGGGGGCTCTTTTGGAAACACCATATATTTT
NA,TRBJ1-2,TRBV2,NA,CATTGGLHGYTF,TGTGCCACCACCGGGGGACTCCATGGCTACACCTTC
NA,TRBJ2-2,TRBV7-3,TRBD2,CASSLTRLTSRTGELFF,TGTGCCAGCAGCTTAACACGGTTGACTAGCAGGACCGGGGAGCTGTTTTTT
NA,TRBJ1-6,TRBV6-1,NA,CASSEARSSPLHF,TGTGCCAGCAGTGAAGCGCGGAGTTCACCCCTCCACTTT
NA,TRBJ1-1,TRBV4-3,NA,CASSQGIGGTEAFF,TGCGCCAGCAGCCAAGGAATCGGGGGGACTGAAGCTTTCTTT
few,TRBJ2-6,TRBV29-1,TRBD1,CSVEDHSGDRAPGANVLTF,TGCAGCGTTGAAGATCATAGTGGGGACAGGGCTCCTGGGGCCAACGTCCTGACTTTC
NA,TRBJ1-2,TRBV18,NA,CASSRSQTDGYGYTF,TGTGCCAGCTCACGATCTCAGACTGATGGGTATGGCTACACCTTC
NA,TRBJ1-1,TRBV29-1,NA,CSVLIGQSYTEAFF,TGCAGCGTTCTGATAGGGCAGAGCTACACTGAAGCTTTCTTT